The following is a T cell receptor (beta chain) sequence with its context. As yet, its antigen is unknown. This record belongs to a study of T cells in localized non-small cell lung cancer. Points from the study as a whole: Paired adjacent lung recovered a median roughly 60 of the top 100 tumor clones. Uninvolved adjacent lung, not tumor, had the highest T cell clonality. The study linked higher blood T cell density to longer overall survival.

TCRdb's copy holds only in-frame clones and misses some; the assay was immunoSEQ multiplex PCR. The sample records about 21,000 clones, roughly 90% being singletons. The germline V gene encodes CDR1 SGHNT and CDR2 YYREEE (reference sequence). This CDR3 has 12 amino acids. Between the trimmed V and J ends, which lost 3 bases and 8 bases, there was a span of 9 bases. The sequencing used peripheral blood, collected before any cancer treatment. The chain links TRBV5-4 to TRBJ2-1; possible D gene TRBD2, 5 bases. This clonotype originated in a male donor aged 60 or over with stage I squamous cell lung carcinoma. The CDR3 here is CASSSDSDEQFF. DNA for the CDR3: TGTGCCAGCAGCTCAGATAGCGATGAGCAGTTCTTC.